A selection of T cell receptor beta chains follows, all from one sample in a study of cytomegalovirus exposure and HLA in healthy donors. Method: immunoSEQ multiplex PCR; TCRdb's copy keeps in-frame clones and lacks some. The table lists some 130,000 clones, roughly 74% of them singletons. Sequenced sample: PBMCs. These receptors came from a male donor in good health and CMV-seronegative. Each CDR3 is given with its conserved first and last residue.

v_call	j_call	cdr3_aa
TRBV27	TRBJ1-5	CASSSGTDSNQPQHF
TRBV18	TRBJ2-7	CASSPSVGNEQYF
TRBV28	TRBJ1-5	CASMGGGNQPQHF
TRBV11-2	TRBJ2-1	CASSSLLAGAHNEQFF
TRBV12-5	TRBJ1-1	CASGSWLSGDLNTEAFF
TRBV6-1	TRBJ2-7	CASSWGGTSYEQYF
TRBV6-4	TRBJ1-6	CASSADRQNSPLHF
TRBV5-4	NA	CASSLPGGNSYEQYF
TRBV10-3	TRBJ2-1	CAVRLAGGLGDEQFF
TRBV7-2	TRBJ2-1	CASVSPGLAGGGEQFF
TRBV19	TRBJ2-6	CASRPSFPGQGRVGANVLTF
TRBV15	TRBJ2-6	CATSRDPSGANVLTF
TRBV9	TRBJ2-5	CASSFSGGVQETQYF
TRBV29-1	TRBJ2-7	CSAPRAMRPYEQYF
TRBV19	TRBJ1-1	CASSMDRVNTEAFF
TRBV7-2	TRBJ2-1	CASRRDRGGSYNEQFF
TRBV28	TRBJ1-5	CASSLDSDNDQPQHF
TRBV12-2	TRBJ2-5	CASRLVCAEPAEEQYF
TRBV19	TRBJ1-5	CASSTPDRGYNQPQHF
TRBV10-3	TRBJ2-7	CAISVGLESYEQYF
TRBV5-1	TRBJ2-2	CASSLEVRGKTGELFF
TRBV5-6	TRBJ2-5	CASSLTSGAYQETQYF
TRBV5-4	TRBJ2-3	CASSLELGRTTDTQYF
TRBV14	TRBJ2-3	CASSRPTGTLGGDTQYF
TRBV5-5	TRBJ2-5	CASSQDRGSGEETQYF
TRBV19	TRBJ2-1	CASRTGGGNNNEQFF
TRBV18	TRBJ2-5	CASSPKTGGMETQYF
TRBV4-1	TRBJ2-7	CASSLKPGQGDYEQYF
TRBV30	TRBJ2-5	CAWSGANTAGRAVQYF
TRBV6-5	TRBJ2-3	CASSSGGATDTQYF
TRBV7-2	TRBJ1-1	CASSSQRASLAFF
TRBV7-2	TRBJ2-2	CASSLAGQGASNTGELFF
TRBV4-3	TRBJ1-2	CASRGGFDGYTF
TRBV2	TRBJ1-5	CASKGSGEQPQHF
TRBV11-3	TRBJ2-3	CASSRTSGRADTQYF
TRBV11-2	TRBJ1-1	CASSLGQVGNTEAFF
TRBV5-1	TRBJ2-2	CASSLPGHLTGELFF
TRBV28	TRBJ1-1	CASRFQGRAEAFF
TRBV4-2	TRBJ1-3	CASSQDVGQGAGNTIYF
TRBV10-3	TRBJ1-1	CATARDTEAFF
TRBV9	TRBJ2-2	CASSSRTSGIANTGELFF
TRBV27	TRBJ2-3	CASSERGGTDTQYF
TRBV14	TRBJ2-7	CASSHWTSGSYEQYF
TRBV7-9	TRBJ2-1	CASSIRGASYNEQFF
TRBV18	TRBJ2-2	CASSPPTGGPNTGELFF
TRBV4-3	TRBJ1-4	CASSLLLHEKLFF